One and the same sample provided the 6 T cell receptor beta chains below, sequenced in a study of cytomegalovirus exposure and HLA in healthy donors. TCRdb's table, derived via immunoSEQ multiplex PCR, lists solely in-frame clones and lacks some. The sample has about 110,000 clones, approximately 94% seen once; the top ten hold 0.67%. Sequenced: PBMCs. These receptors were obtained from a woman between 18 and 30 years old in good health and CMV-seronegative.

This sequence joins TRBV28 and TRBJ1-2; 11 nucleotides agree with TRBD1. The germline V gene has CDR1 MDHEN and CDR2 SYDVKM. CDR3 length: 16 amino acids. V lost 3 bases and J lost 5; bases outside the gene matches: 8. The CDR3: CASSFRGQGARYGYTF. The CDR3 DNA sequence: TGTGCCAGCAGTTTCCGAGGACAGGGGGCTCGGTATGGCTACACCTTC.

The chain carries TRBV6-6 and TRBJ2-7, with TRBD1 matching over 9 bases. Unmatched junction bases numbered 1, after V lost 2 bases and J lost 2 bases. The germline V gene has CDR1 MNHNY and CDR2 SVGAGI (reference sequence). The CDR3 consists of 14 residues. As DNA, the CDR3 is TGTGCCAGCAGTTACCGGGACAGGGCCTACGAGCAGTACTTC. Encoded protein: CASSYRDRAYEQYF.

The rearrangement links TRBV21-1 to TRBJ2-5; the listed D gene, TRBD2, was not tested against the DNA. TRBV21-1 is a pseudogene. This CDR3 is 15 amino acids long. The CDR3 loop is CASSTLRRGDETQYF. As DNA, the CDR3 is TGTGCCAGCAGCACCCTCAGACGGGGGGACGAGACCCAGTACTTC.

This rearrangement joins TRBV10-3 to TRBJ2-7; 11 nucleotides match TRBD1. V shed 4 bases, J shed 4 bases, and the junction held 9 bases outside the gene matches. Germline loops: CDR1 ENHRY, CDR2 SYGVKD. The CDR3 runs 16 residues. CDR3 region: CAISGRAGTGGYEQYF. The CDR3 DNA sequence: TGTGCCATCAGTGGAAGGGCCGGGACAGGGGGGTACGAGCAGTACTTC.

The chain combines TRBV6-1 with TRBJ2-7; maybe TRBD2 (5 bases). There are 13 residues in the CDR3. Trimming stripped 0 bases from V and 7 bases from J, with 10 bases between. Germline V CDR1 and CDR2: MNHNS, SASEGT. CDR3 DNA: TGTGCCAGCAGTGAAGCGAGAACGGGGGAGCAGTACTTC. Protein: CASSEARTGEQYF.

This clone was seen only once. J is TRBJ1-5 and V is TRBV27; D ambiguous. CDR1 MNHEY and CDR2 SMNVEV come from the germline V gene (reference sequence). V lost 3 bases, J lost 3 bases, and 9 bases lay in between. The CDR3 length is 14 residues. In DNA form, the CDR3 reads TGTGCCAGCAGTTTTCGAGGGAACAATCAGCCCCAGCATTTT. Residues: CASSFRGNNQPQHF.